This TCR beta chain was retrieved from a study of beta chain features in type 1 diabetes. The study, taken as a whole, reports: Insertions at VDJ junctions were less frequent in type 1 diabetes patients. These patients also deleted more nucleotides at the same junctions.

This clone has only a few counts. No antigen is known for it. The isolated RNA, all of it, was reverse transcribed, so expressed TCRB transcripts were what got sequenced. Naive, central memory and regulatory T cell samples produced a mean of approximately 3.6 million reads. Sequencing was performed with immunoSEQ multiplex PCR; in TCRdb, only in-frame clones are kept and a portion is missing. In the table there are some 410,000 clones, roughly 11% of which are singletons. The germline V and J ends were trimmed by 6 bases and 0 bases, with 17 bases remaining between them. CDR1 and CDR2 from the germline V gene are SGHTA and FQGNSA. This CDR3 spans 17 amino acids.

The TCR sequence derives from a woman younger than 30 in good health. The specimen sequenced was naive CD4+ T cells from blood. V usage is TRBV7-2 and J usage is TRBJ2-2; perhaps TRBD1 as D (6 bases). Here the CDR3 reads CASSYDLQGANTGELFF. CDR3 coding DNA: TGTGCCAGCAGTTATGATTTACAGGGAGCGAACACCGGGGAGCTGTTTTTT.